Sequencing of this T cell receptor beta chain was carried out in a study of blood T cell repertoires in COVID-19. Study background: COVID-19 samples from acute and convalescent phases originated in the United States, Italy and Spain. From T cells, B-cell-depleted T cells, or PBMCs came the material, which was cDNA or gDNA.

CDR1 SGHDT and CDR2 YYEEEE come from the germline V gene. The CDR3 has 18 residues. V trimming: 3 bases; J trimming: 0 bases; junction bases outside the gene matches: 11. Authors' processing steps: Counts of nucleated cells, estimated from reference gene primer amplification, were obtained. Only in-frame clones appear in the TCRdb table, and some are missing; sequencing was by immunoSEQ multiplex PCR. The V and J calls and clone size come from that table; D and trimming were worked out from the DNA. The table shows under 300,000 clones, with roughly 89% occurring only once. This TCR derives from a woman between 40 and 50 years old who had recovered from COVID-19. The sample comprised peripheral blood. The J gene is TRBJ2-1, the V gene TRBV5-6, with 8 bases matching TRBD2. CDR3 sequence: CASSSGYSGTSSYNEQFF. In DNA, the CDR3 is TGTGCCAGCAGCTCCGGGTATAGCGGGACGAGCTCCTACAATGAGCAGTTCTTC.